This TCR beta chain derives from a study of blood T cell repertoires in COVID-19. Study summary: Specimens from acute and convalescent COVID-19 originated in the United States, Italy and Spain. The analysed material was cDNA or gDNA that came from T cells, B-cell-depleted T cells, or PBMCs.

CDR3 length: 11 amino acids. V lost 4 bases to trimming and J lost 11 bases, with 11 bases between them. The germline CDR1 and CDR2 sequences are MGHRA and YSYEKL. Method: immunoSEQ multiplex PCR; TCRdb's copy keeps in-frame clones and lacks some. The sample shows roughly 670,000 clones, about 90% of them seen only once. This clone has a single count. Specimen: peripheral blood. The gene calls are TRBV4-1 and TRBJ1-2, with D tentatively TRBD1 (6 bases). The TCR sequence derives from a young woman with acute or convalescent COVID-19. The CDR3 protein is CASSLGGAYTF. Here the CDR3 DNA reads TGCGCCAGCAGCCTCGGGGGGGCTTACACCTTC.